This is a list of T cell receptor beta chains from one sample in a study of Graves' ophthalmopathy and Graves' hyperthyroidism. TCRdb redid the calling of the multiplex PCR reads with MiXCR, one entry per CDR3 protein. Seen here are about 400,000 distinct CDR3 sequences, around 18% observed once, and the top ten hold roughly 1.4%. Sequencing was carried out using peripheral blood. The origin of the receptors is a woman aged 18 to 35 with Graves' ophthalmopathy. Each CDR3 is given without its conserved first and last residue. Fields, in order: CDR3 protein, V gene, J gene, clone size. Clone size is not always given. Where it is, it says once, few, many or a class for expanded clones.

ASSLGDASGNTIY,TRBV5-1,TRBJ1-3,many
AWRFRGNNSPLH,TRBV30,TRBJ1-6,many
ASSSRDRGLNNYGYT,TRBV28,TRBJ1-2,-
ASSSYESGGYEQY,TRBV28,TRBJ2-7,many
ASSMGQGVYEQY,TRBV7-9,TRBJ2-7,many
ASSFNSIGGPRSYEQY,TRBV11-2,TRBJ2-7,many
ASGVGVNTEAF,TRBV6-5,TRBJ1-1,many
ASSHTGHSGSYEQY,TRBV6-2/TRBV6-3,TRBJ2-7,-
ASSFRDGSHGYT,TRBV27,TRBJ1-2,-
ASSTPQGALTNYGYT,TRBV6-2/TRBV6-3,TRBJ1-2,many
ASRERPREQY,TRBV6-1,TRBJ2-7,many
ASSYGTWNTEAF,TRBV6-5,TRBJ1-1,-
ASSKLPPPLDRGLRNEQF,TRBV4-2,TRBJ2-1,many
ASSRTGVQPQH,TRBV6-1,TRBJ1-5,-
SVHPGGDNGKNIQY,TRBV29-1,TRBJ2-4,many
ASRTPSGGTKAF,TRBV28,TRBJ1-1,many
ASSLRSTGTTGTGELF,TRBV2,TRBJ2-2,many
ASSPLTSHGETQY,TRBV11-2,TRBJ2-5,many
ASSYTLPDRGLTEAF,TRBV6-5,TRBJ1-1,many
ASSEAWTIPNQPQH,TRBV2,TRBJ1-5,many
ASSLVRQNTGELF,TRBV11-2,TRBJ2-2,many
ASSFWGNQPQH,TRBV12-3/TRBV12-4,TRBJ1-5,many
SVEVYNYGYT,TRBV29-1,TRBJ1-2,-
ASSLYLTGGGFEAF,TRBV27,TRBJ1-1,many
ASSLAHRMPNQPQH,TRBV12-3/TRBV12-4,TRBJ1-5,many
ASSGTGDFYEQY,TRBV5-1,TRBJ2-7,many
AYRVAGAPTEAF,TRBV12-3/TRBV12-4,TRBJ1-1,-
ASGQGATGDTEAF,TRBV28,TRBJ1-1,many
SARDSTGGQEEAF,TRBV20-1,TRBJ1-1,many
ASSYSAGPIAKNIQY,TRBV6-5,TRBJ2-4,many
ASSPPATGELF,TRBV6-1,TRBJ2-2,many
ASSYAGELF,TRBV6-5,TRBJ2-2,many
ASSFLGQGAIYGYT,TRBV11-1,TRBJ1-2,many
ASKGGFEQY,TRBV28,TRBJ2-7,many
ASSEARGRKTYEQY,TRBV6-1,TRBJ2-7,many
ASTGGPTGNTIY,TRBV5-1,TRBJ1-3,many
ASSSTGLAGFSYEQY,TRBV11-2,TRBJ2-7,many
SATMARGTEAF,TRBV20-1,TRBJ1-1,many
SVDGLTQETQY,TRBV29-1,TRBJ2-5,-
ASSDHGDRGTGYT,TRBV28,TRBJ1-2,many
AWSVQGPTEQY,TRBV30,TRBJ2-7,many
ASSLQEGSAGELF,TRBV6-5,TRBJ2-2,many
ASSFGTGDEQY,TRBV7-3,TRBJ2-7,many
ASSYAGQTYEQY,TRBV6-2/TRBV6-3,TRBJ2-7,many
ASSLIGLAGGRVQY,TRBV28,TRBJ2-7,many
ASSLRMDTEAF,TRBV28,TRBJ1-1,few
ASSLAAAGEMETQY,TRBV7-9,TRBJ2-5,-
ASSYLGLAGVGDNTGELF,TRBV6-6,TRBJ2-2,many